This T cell receptor beta chain was captured in a study of T cell responses to AZD1222 COVID-19 vaccine. About the study: Recipients boosted at about 4 weeks or about 12 weeks are pooled. Findings and limits, study-wide: Vaccine-associated CD4 TCRs spanned spike, dominant at 160-218 and 743-854. After two AZD1222 doses, spike-specific TCR breadth and depth rose versus day 0. A mostly white British donor set with more females was recruited, and clonal diversity was possibly underestimated.

Comments on this clone: Its antigen remains unknown.

CDR1 LNHDA and CDR2 SQIVND come from the germline V gene (reference sequence). Deletions cut 0 bases from V and 8 bases from J, with 7 bases between. The CDR3 length is 12 residues. Clones were sequenced by immunoSEQ multiplex PCR, and TCRdb holds only the in-frame ones, with some missing. The sample has about 92,000 clones, 85% to 90% seen once. The specimen comprised peripheral blood, sampled on day 0 of AZD1222 vaccination. The genes are TRBV19 and TRBJ1-2; D unclear. The receptor was derived from an adult in good health. DNA of the CDR3: TGTGCCAGTAGTATAGAGGGCCGCGGCTACACCTTC. This translates into CASSIEGRGYTF.